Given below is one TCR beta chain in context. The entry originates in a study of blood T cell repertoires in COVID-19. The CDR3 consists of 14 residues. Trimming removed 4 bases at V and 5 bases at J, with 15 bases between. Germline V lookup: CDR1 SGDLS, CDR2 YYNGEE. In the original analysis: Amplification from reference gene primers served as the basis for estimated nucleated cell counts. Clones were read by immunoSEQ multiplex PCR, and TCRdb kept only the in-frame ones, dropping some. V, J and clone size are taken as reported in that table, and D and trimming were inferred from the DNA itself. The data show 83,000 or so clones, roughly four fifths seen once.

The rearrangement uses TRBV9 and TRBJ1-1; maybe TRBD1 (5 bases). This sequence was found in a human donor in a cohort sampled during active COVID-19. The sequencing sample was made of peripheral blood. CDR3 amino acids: CASSLLQGFTEAFF. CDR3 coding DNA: TGTGCCAGCAGCCTCCTCCAGGGTTTTACTGAAGCTTTCTTT.